These T cell receptor beta chains were read from a single sample in a study of CD4 T cells in relation to SARS-CoV-2 and coronaviruses. Their specific antigens are unknown. Sequenced by immunoSEQ multiplex PCR; TCRdb stores in-frame clones only, minus some. The repertoire has over 15,000 clones, 65% to 80% of them found once; the top ten carry about 29%. The sequenced sample was CD4+ T cells from PBMCs, cultured in vitro. The receptors were gathered from a human donor in good health. Both conserved end residues are part of each CDR3. The D gene is left open where the match is weak. Some rows have no size entry. The others give once, few or many, or a class for an expanded clone.

d_call v_call clone_size cdr3_length cdr3_aa
TRBD1 TRBV27 . 18 CASSFSAGQGIGANVLTF
. TRBV6-1 . 14 CASSEYPLNEKLFF
. TRBV5-5 . 12 CASSLGEYEQYF
. TRBV10-3 . 14 CAPRCGQLDRPQHF
TRBD2 TRBV9 . 17 CASSVVPSGSFGETQYF
. TRBV19 once 16 CASSYHRPSGANVLTF
. TRBV5-4 . 13 CASSLATTDTQYF
. TRBV27 . 15 CASRPSDNVGTEAFF
. TRBV18 few 13 CASSPGLSETQYF
TRBD2 TRBV24-1 . 17 CATSDLGRAGDTGELFF
. TRBV5-5 once 14 CASSFAGSGNTIYF
. TRBV5-1 . 16 CASSLEAGSGANVLTF
. TRBV7-2 . 15 CASSLAAVSADTQYF
TRBD1 TRBV6-2/TRBV6-3 few 15 CASSPGTDSNTEAFF
. TRBV5-5 . 15 CASSLAYAVSYEQYF
. TRBV18 . 15 CASSPTQEGGQPQHF
. TRBV6-2/TRBV6-3 . 14 CASSYLGWRTEAFF
TRBD1 TRBV20-1 . 13 CSASLGTDYEQYF
. TRBV28 . 11 CASSLYGREYF
TRBD1 TRBV19 . 17 CASSIAGVNWDRNEQFF
. TRBV7-9 . 11 CASAPEETQYF
. TRBV7-9 medium-sized 14 CASGPITDSYEQYF
TRBD2 TRBV2 few 18 CASSESLVRLAGDYEQYF
. TRBV24-1 once 16 CATSDHTITGRSGYTF
. TRBV6-6 . 10 CASRLDGYTF
TRBD1 TRBV27 . 17 CASSLLGQGTGANVLTF
TRBD1 TRBV29-1 once 13 CSVTRDRGQGYTF
TRBD1 TRBV3-1/TRBV3-2 . 15 CASSWTGGGYYGYTF
TRBD1 TRBV7-3 few 15 CASSFWTGGTGELFF
. TRBV10-3 . 14 CAISHGGAAEKLFF
TRBD2 TRBV5-1 . 15 CASSISGKSIDTQYF
TRBD1 TRBV7-2 once 13 CASSLDRGYGYTF
. TRBV4-2 . 15 CASSQGYDPPTRAFF
. TRBV5-4 few 14 CASSGELTGNEQYF
TRBD2 TRBV18 . 15 CASSPGSGRVYEQYF
. TRBV2 . 15 CASSERARNNQPQHF
TRBD1 TRBV11-1 . 13 CASSRTGWETQYF
. TRBV19 . 11 CAGGGAQPQHF
. TRBV19 . 18 CASSIGPRQGPVGGELFF
TRBD1 TRBV27 . 16 CASSQPGQGAFTEAFF
. TRBV7-8 . 13 CASGHTGGERDTF
. TRBV6-1 . 17 CASSEAGGTGYQETQYF
. TRBV3-1/TRBV3-2 . 12 CASSQLRNEQFF
TRBD1 TRBV5-5 . 19 CASSPTPGQGAYPYNEQFF
. TRBV3-1/TRBV3-2 . 13 CASSRETNYGYTF
. TRBV7-7 few 13 CASSIGTDREQYF
. TRBV30 . 14 CAWTLKGAKETQYF
TRBD1 TRBV19 . 14 CASSPRDSNSPLHF
. TRBV24-1 . 16 CATSDGRRESNQPQHF
. TRBV7-9 . 14 CASSSSAGAEGAFF
TRBD1 TRBV2 . 13 CASRDRAESGYTF
. TRBV4-1 once 14 CASSQAGYNGELFF
. TRBV12-3/TRBV12-4 few 13 CASSFGGPYEQYF
. TRBV24-1 . 13 CATSSNSLNEQFF